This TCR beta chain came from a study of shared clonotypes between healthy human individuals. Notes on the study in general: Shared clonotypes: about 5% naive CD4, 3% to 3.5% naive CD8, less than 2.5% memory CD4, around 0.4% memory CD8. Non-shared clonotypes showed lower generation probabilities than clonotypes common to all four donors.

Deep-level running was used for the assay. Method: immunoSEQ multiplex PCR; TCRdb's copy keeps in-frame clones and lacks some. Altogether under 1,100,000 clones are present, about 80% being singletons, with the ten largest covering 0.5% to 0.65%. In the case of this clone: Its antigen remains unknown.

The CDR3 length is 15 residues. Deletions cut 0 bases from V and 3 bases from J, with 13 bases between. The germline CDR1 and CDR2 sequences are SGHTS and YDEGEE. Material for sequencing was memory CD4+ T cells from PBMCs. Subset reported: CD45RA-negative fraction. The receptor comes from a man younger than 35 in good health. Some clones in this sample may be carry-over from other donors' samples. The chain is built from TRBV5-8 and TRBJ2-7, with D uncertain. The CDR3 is CASSLVSGLNYEQYF. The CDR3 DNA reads TGTGCCAGCAGCTTGGTGTCGGGCCTCAACTACGAGCAGTACTTC.